These 15 T cell receptor beta chains came from one sample sequenced in a study of prognosis after radiotherapy for stage I lung cancer. It was by two-round multiplex PCR that TCR beta CDR3 was amplified from genomic DNA. The authors ran first-round PCR with primers specific to each TRBV and TRBJ gene. TCRdb reprocessed the multiplex PCR reads with MiXCR, giving one entry per CDR3 protein. The sample comprises about 51,000 distinct CDR3 sequences, about 35% of which are singletons, and roughly 8.3% rests with the top ten. Sequencing used PBMCs, obtained before or after stereotactic body radiation therapy (not recorded which). The receptors derive from a donor aged 50 or older with non-small cell lung cancer.

This clonotype was found many times. The chain employs TRBV29-1 and TRBJ2-3; the D gene is possibly TRBD1 (5 bases). The CDR3 covers 15 residues. V was pared by 0 bases and J by 4 bases, with 14 bases between. The V gene's germline CDR1 is SQVTM and CDR2 ANQGSEA. The CDR3 coding sequence is TGCAGCGTTGAAGATAGAAGGGGTGGGGCAGATACGCAGTATTTT. Amino acid sequence: CSVEDRRGGADTQYF.

A remark on this clonotype: This may be a read error: a much more frequent sequence differs by one nucleotide. The chain recombines TRBV28 with TRBJ1-3; perhaps TRBD1 as D (5 bases). Trimming took off 3 bases at V and 8 bases at J, with 14 bases between the two ends. CDR1 and CDR2 from the germline V gene are MDHEN and SYDVKM. The CDR3 sequence is 14 residues long. For the CDR3, the DNA is TGTGCCAGCAGTTTGGCCGGGGGAGGAGACACCATATATTTT. Translation gives CASSLAGGGDTIYF.

The chain carries TRBV12-3 or TRBV12-4 and TRBJ2-7, with 7 bases that match TRBD2. V lost 3 bases to trimming and J lost 4 bases; unmatched junction nucleotides: 9. The CDR3 totals 15 residues. The CDR3 region is CASSFRPSGDYEQYF. In DNA form, the CDR3 reads TGTGCCAGCAGTTTCCGCCCTAGCGGAGATTACGAGCAGTACTTC.

This clonotype was seen at least ten times. The chain recombines TRBV11-3 with TRBJ2-6; D unresolved. Germline V gives CDR1 SGHNT, CDR2 YENEEA. The CDR3 is 16 residues long. With 5 bases removed from V and 0 bases from J, the gap between germline ends came to 11 bases. CDR3 DNA: TGTGCCAGCAGCCTCCCGTTCCACTCTGGGGCCAACGTCCTGACTTTC. The encoded protein is CASSLPFHSGANVLTF.

This clonotype was picked up many times. The CDR3 region is CAISDRGAVSPYEQYF. The DNA of the CDR3 is TGTGCCATCAGTGATCGAGGGGCGGTGTCGCCCTACGAGCAGTACTTC. V gene TRBV10-3 combines with J gene TRBJ2-7, with D possibly called TRBD1 or TRBD2 (5 bases each). Germline V gene lookup returns CDR1 ENHRY and CDR2 SYGVKD. The CDR3 consists of 16 residues. Between the trimmed V and J ends, which lost 3 bases and 2 bases, there was a span of 17 bases.

This clonotype is medium-sized (0.01 to 0.1%) in the sample. The CDR3 DNA is TGTGCCTGGAGTGTGGCGACAGCGTCTATTGGCTACACCTTC. This sequence encodes CAWSVATASIGYTF. This chain uses TRBV30 with TRBJ1-2, with D perhaps TRBD1 (5 bases). The V gene's germline CDR1 is GTSNPN and CDR2 SVGIG (reference sequence). This CDR3 region has 14 residues. Trimming shortened V by 0 bases and J by 7 bases, and 15 bases separated the two germline ends.

This clonotype was picked up many times. The CDR3 DNA follows: TGTGCCAGCAGTTTTGTCCTAGCGGGCGGCCTCTACGAGCAGTACTTC. Its protein product is CASSFVLAGGLYEQYF. This chain connects TRBV28 to TRBJ2-7, with 8 positions matching TRBD2. This CDR3 comprises 16 residues. The germline gives CDR1 MDHEN, CDR2 SYDVKM. Trimming cost V 3 bases and J 3 bases; bases outside gene matches: 10.

This clonotype was picked up many times. The chain combines TRBV6-1 with TRBJ2-7; tentatively, D is TRBD2 (5 bases). The CDR3 has 14 amino acids. Germline CDR1 MNHNS, CDR2 SASEGT. V was clipped by 6 bases and J by 4 bases, with 16 bases between them. This CDR3 is CASRPWTGGYEQYF. In DNA, the CDR3 is TGTGCCAGCAGACCCTGGACTGGCGGTTACGAGCAGTACTTC.

This clonotype was seen only a few times. A much larger clone lies one base from this, so it may be a read error. The genes are TRBV9 and TRBJ2-3; D call uncertain. With 10 bases removed from V and 7 bases from J, the gap between germline ends came to 4 bases. The CDR3 contains 8 residues. In germline, CDR1 is SGDLS, CDR2 YYNGEE. The CDR3 protein is CALYTQYF. Written as DNA, the CDR3 is TGTGCCCTCTATACGCAGTATTTT. The full variable domain, rest sourced from reference TRBV9 and TRBJ2-3, is DSGVTQTPKHLITATGQRVTLRCSPRSGDLSVYWYQQSLDQGLQFLIQYYNGEERAKGNILERFSAQQFPDLHSELNLSSLELGDSALYFCALYTQYFGPGTRLTVL.

This clonotype came up many times. This chain uses TRBV7-8 with TRBJ1-1; 10 bases map to TRBD1. This CDR3 is 15 amino acids long. With 5 bases clipped from V and 4 bases from J, the junction kept 7 bases outside the gene matches. Germline CDR1 is SGHVS and CDR2 is FQNEAQ. The CDR3, as DNA: TGTGCCAGCAGCCTCCTTGGACAGGGGGTCACTGAAGCTTTCTTT. Translation: CASSLLGQGVTEAFF.

Many counts were recorded for this clonotype. This chain links TRBV7-2 with TRBJ2-5, with 10 positions matching TRBD2. With 1 base clipped from V and 5 bases from J, the junction kept 4 bases outside the gene matches. CDR1 SGHTA and CDR2 FQGNSA come from the germline V gene. The CDR3 loop spans 15 amino acids. The CDR3 DNA reads TGTGCCAGCAGCTTAGGAGCGGGAGGGTGGGAGACCCAGTACTTC. Translated: CASSLGAGGWETQYF.

About this clonotype: The junction and the germline gene differ at one end; a read error may be behind it. The chain is built from TRBV28 and TRBJ1-5, with D tentatively TRBD1 (5 bases). Germline V gene data show CDR1 as MDHEN and CDR2 as SYDVKM. This CDR3 comprises 16 residues. CDR3 sequence (DNA): TGCGCCAGCAGTGTAAGGGGCATTAGAAGCAATCAGCCCCATCATTTT. It translates to CASSVRGIRSNQPHHF.

This clonotype has at least ten counts. The chain joins TRBV20-1 to TRBJ1-1, with 9 positions matching TRBD1. Trimming cost V 6 bases and J 3 bases; bases outside gene matches: 11. Germline values: CDR1 DFQATT, CDR2 SNEGSKA (reference sequence). This CDR3 has 15 residues. CDR3 sequence (DNA): TGCAGTGCCAAGCGGACAGGGGAGTGGGACACTGAAGCTTTCTTT. This codes for CSAKRTGEWDTEAFF.

This clonotype was seen repeatedly, ten times or more. The gene calls are TRBV18 and TRBJ2-5, with 12 bases aligning to TRBD2. J gave up 5 bases and V 6 bases, and 7 bases lay outside the gene matches. Germline V gene data show CDR1 as KGHSH and CDR2 as LQKENI. This CDR3 spans 15 amino acids. CDR3 sequence reads: CASSPRTSGKETQYF. The CDR3 bases are TGTGCCAGCTCGCCAAGGACTAGCGGGAAGGAGACCCAGTACTTC.

This clonotype was seen ten or more times. The gene calls are TRBV5-5 and TRBJ1-2; D is possibly TRBD1 (5 bases). Trimming stripped 4 bases from V and 4 bases from J, with 11 bases between. Germline V gene data show CDR1 as SGHKS and CDR2 as YYEKEE (reference sequence). The CDR3 runs 13 residues. Here the CDR3 reads CASSLETVYGYTF. The CDR3 nucleotides are TGTGCCAGCAGCCTGGAGACAGTCTATGGCTACACCTTC.